This T cell receptor (beta chain) was obtained from a study of blood T cell repertoires in COVID-19. Produced via immunoSEQ multiplex PCR; TCRdb's table is partial and in-frame only. The sample shows about 500,000 clones, 70% to 90% of them seen only once. Germline V gene sequence: CDR1 MNHEY, CDR2 SMNVEV (reference sequence). This CDR3 is 12 amino acids long. V dropped 3 bases and J dropped 8 bases, with 10 bases sitting between them. Sequenced: peripheral blood. This chain uses TRBV27 with TRBJ1-1, with D maybe TRBD1 (6 bases). This TCR was recovered from a woman aged 45 to 65 with COVID-19, enrolled during active disease. This CDR3 reads CASSFLGQEAFF. The CDR3 region has the DNA TGTGCCAGCAGTTTTCTCGGACAGGAAGCTTTCTTT.